One and the same sample provided the 15 T cell receptor beta chains below, sequenced in a study of persistence of HIV-infected CD4 T cells. The stimulus was lysate of CMV-infected fibroblasts, approximately 9.6 ug/mL. Memory cells lacking CD40L and CD69 with high CD45RO were sorted. The libraries were made with immunoSEQ version 4 in survey mode. The table came from immunoSEQ multiplex PCR; TCRdb's copy has only in-frame clones and leaves some out. The data contain fewer than 30,000 clones, around 80% of them singletons. For these receptors, no antigen is known. The input for sequencing was CD4+ T cells sorted from PBMCs after approximately 19-hour stimulation, taken from a patient who received antiretroviral therapy. The source is an adult man with HIV who was CMV-seropositive.

The chain uses TRBV24-1 and TRBJ1-3; 7 positions agree with TRBD1. The trim removed 4 bases at V and 4 bases at J, leaving 3 bases unmatched. This CDR3 contains 14 residues. CDR1 and CDR2 (germline): KGHDR, SFDVKD. CDR3 sequence reads: CATSDPGQGNTIYF. The DNA of the CDR3 is TGTGCCACCAGTGACCCGGGACAGGGAAACACCATATATTTT.

This clone was detected once. The chain joins TRBV30 to TRBJ1-5; D unresolved. The CDR3 is 11 residues long. The germline V gene encodes CDR1 GTSNPN and CDR2 SVGIG (reference sequence). Deletions cut 4 bases from V and 4 bases from J, with 5 bases between. CDR3 nucleotides: TGTGCCTGGATACGAAATCAGCCCCAGCATTTT. Its translation: CAWIRNQPQHF.

This chain joins TRBV6-5 and TRBJ2-1; D unclear. CDR1 and CDR2 from the germline V gene are MNHEY and SVGAGI. The CDR3 sequence is 11 residues long. Trimming took 3 bases from V and 13 from J, leaving 10 bases between them. Written as DNA, the CDR3 is TGTGCCAGCAGTTATACTAAGACTCAGTTCTTC. Translation gives CASSYTKTQFF.

This rearrangement joins TRBV7-8 to TRBJ2-1; possibly TRBD1 for D (6 bases). Germline assignment: CDR1 SGHVS and CDR2 FQNEAQ. Trimming shortened V by 4 bases and J by 4 bases, and 14 bases separated the two germline ends. The CDR3 spans 15 residues. This CDR3 is CASSYTGTRYNEQFF. Written as DNA, the CDR3 is TGTGCCAGCAGCTACACCGGGACAAGATACAATGAGCAGTTCTTC.

V gene TRBV29-1 combines with J gene TRBJ2-7; 8 bases line up with TRBD1. CDR1 is SQVTM and CDR2 is ANQGSEA in the germline V gene. The V and J ends lost 4 bases and 7 bases, in that order; junction bases with no gene match: 18. CDR3 length equals 16 residues. The CDR3 DNA reads as TGCAGCGTTGTGGGGGCTCTTGGGCAGGGGGCGTGGGAGCAGTACTTC. Its translation: CSVVGALGQGAWEQYF.

This chain connects TRBV10-3 to TRBJ1-4; 7 nucleotides line up with TRBD1. The V and J ends lost 5 bases and 4 bases, in that order; junction bases with no gene match: 10. Germline V gives CDR1 ENHRY, CDR2 SYGVKD. The CDR3 has 16 amino acids. CDR3 residues: CAISTRQGKDNEKLFF. Written as DNA, the CDR3 is TGTGCCATCAGTACACGACAGGGAAAGGATAATGAAAAACTGTTTTTT.

This rearrangement joins TRBV7-3 to TRBJ2-2; TRBD1 agrees at 7 bases. With 5 bases clipped from V and 6 bases from J, the junction kept 9 bases outside the gene matches. The CDR3 length is 15 residues. Per germline, CDR1 SGHTA and CDR2 FQGTGA. The DNA of the CDR3 is TGTGCCAGCAGCCCGAAGAACAGGGGCCCCGGGGAGCTGTTTTTT. This encodes CASSPKNRGPGELFF.

The V call is TRBV9, the J call TRBJ2-2; D might be TRBD1 (6 bases). Between the trimmed V and J ends, which lost 2 bases and 5 bases, there was a span of 19 bases. The length of the CDR3 is 17 residues. Germline V gene sequence: CDR1 SGDLS, CDR2 YYNGEE. CDR3 sequence reads: CASSVPRGTGITGELFF. As DNA, the CDR3 is TGTGCCAGCAGCGTCCCAAGGGGGACCGGCATAACCGGGGAGCTGTTTTTT.

The chain employs TRBV10-2 and TRBJ1-1; 7 bases match TRBD1. The CDR3 is 14 amino acids. Losses at the gene ends were 2 bases for V and 4 bases for J; bases not matched to a gene: 4. Germline CDR1 and CDR2: WSHSY and SAAADI. CDR3 in DNA: TGCGCCAGCAGTGAGCGACAGGGATCCACTGAAGCTTTCTTT. Amino acids: CASSERQGSTEAFF.

J is TRBJ1-4 and V is TRBV12-5; D remains unclear. Germline CDR1 is LGHNT and CDR2 is FRNRAP. This CDR3 has 15 residues. V lost 6 bases and J 0 bases, leaving 11 bases between the germline ends. CDR3 DNA: TGTGCTAGTGGAAACACAGATGCAACTAATGAAAAACTGTTTTTT. Encoded protein: CASGNTDATNEKLFF.

The CDR3 spells CASSVFSSGSSTDTQYF. CDR3 DNA: TGCGCCAGCAGTGTCTTTAGCAGCGGGTCTAGCACAGATACGCAGTATTTT. The gene calls are TRBV10-1 and TRBJ2-3; a weak D match, TRBD2 (6 bases). Per germline, CDR1 WNHNN and CDR2 SYGVQD (reference sequence). The CDR3 has 17 amino acids. Trimming left V 4 bases short and J 0 bases short, with 17 bases between.

The gene calls are TRBV2 and TRBJ2-7; TRBD2 is a possible D gene (5 bases). V was pared by 2 bases and J by 4 bases, with 12 bases between. Germline CDR1 reads SNHLY; CDR2 reads FYNNEI. The length of the CDR3 is 14 residues. The chain's CDR3 is CASSEWLALYEQYF. CDR3 DNA sequence: TGTGCCAGCAGTGAATGGCTAGCTCTGTACGAGCAGTACTTC.

This clone came up a few times. The chain recombines TRBV19 with TRBJ1-6; possibly TRBD1 for D (6 bases). There are 13 residues in the CDR3. The germline V and J ends were trimmed by 7 bases and 9 bases, with 13 bases remaining between them. The germline V gene encodes CDR1 LNHDA and CDR2 SQIVND (reference sequence). CDR3 loop: CASKSGAGSPLHF. In DNA form, the CDR3 reads TGTGCCAGTAAATCAGGGGCCGGTTCACCCCTCCACTTT.

V is TRBV6-5 and J is TRBJ1-2, with a tentative D call TRBD1 (5 bases). Deletions cut 2 bases from V and 2 bases from J, with 12 bases between. The CDR3 has 15 amino acids. The germline gives CDR1 MNHEY, CDR2 SVGAGI. CDR3 residues: CASSYGTHRNYGYTF. CDR3 DNA: TGTGCCAGCAGTTACGGGACCCACCGCAACTATGGCTACACCTTC.

The rearrangement links TRBV6-6 to TRBJ2-4, with D possibly being TRBD1 or TRBD2 (5 bases each). Per germline, CDR1 MNHNY and CDR2 SVGAGI (reference sequence). The V gene lost 5 bases and the J gene lost 3 bases, with 20 bases spanning the gap. The CDR3 is 17 amino acids. CDR3 loop: CASSPTVGERGKNIQYF. As DNA, the CDR3 is TGTGCCAGCAGTCCTACTGTGGGGGAGAGAGGCAAAAACATTCAGTACTTC.